What follows are 9 T cell receptor beta chains derived from one specimen sequenced in a study of shared clonotypes between healthy human individuals. The protocol was immunoSEQ multiplex PCR, while the TCRdb copy is restricted to in-frame clones and leaves out a portion. The sample records about 490,000 clones, approximately 81% being singletons. The sequencing input was PBMCs. The receptor set was obtained from a woman aged 40 to 55 in good health. Some clones in this sample may be carry-over from other donors' samples.

This clone was observed a single time. The rearrangement uses TRBV27 and TRBJ2-7; TRBD1 matches 10 bases. The CDR3 totals 15 residues. The trim removed 1 base at V and 2 bases at J, leaving 2 bases unmatched. From germline, CDR1 is MNHEY and CDR2 SMNVEV (reference sequence). CDR3: CASSLWDRGTYEQYF. CDR3 DNA: TGTGCCAGCAGTTTATGGGACAGGGGCACCTACGAGCAGTACTTC.

The genes are TRBV5-1 and TRBJ1-4, with D hard to call. Germline CDR1 SGHRS, CDR2 YFSETQ. V lost 7 bases to trimming and J lost 0 bases, with 7 bases between them. The CDR3 is 13 amino acids. CDR3 amino acids: CASGEATNEKLFF. CDR3 in DNA: TGCGCCAGCGGAGAAGCAACTAATGAAAAACTGTTTTTT.

In regard to this clone: One base separates it from a far larger clone, so it is likely a read error. The chain links TRBV15 to TRBJ2-7; the D call may be TRBD1 or TRBD2 (5 bases each). The V and J ends lost 1 base and 3 bases respectively, with 16 bases between them. Per germline, CDR1 LNHNV and CDR2 YYDKDF (reference sequence). This CDR3 is 16 amino acids long. The chain's CDR3 is CATSRGGDTRIYEQYF. DNA of the CDR3: TGTGCCACCAGCAGAGGAGGGGATACCAGGATCTACGAGCAGTACTTC.

The chain carries TRBV19 and TRBJ2-1; TRBD1 aligns across 8 bases. Germline values: CDR1 LNHDA, CDR2 SQIVND (reference sequence). Trimming cost V 5 bases and J 5 bases; bases outside gene matches: 11. The CDR3 consists of 16 residues. Here the CDR3 reads CASSEGTGYGNNEQFF. CDR3 DNA: TGTGCCAGTAGTGAAGGGACAGGCTACGGGAACAATGAGCAGTTCTTC.

This clone was seen many times. The chain is built from TRBV19 and TRBJ1-3, with 8 bases matching TRBD1. This CDR3 spans 14 amino acids. The V segment lost 7 bases and the J segment 4 bases; nucleotides outside the gene matches: 6. The germline gives CDR1 LNHDA, CDR2 SQIVND (reference sequence). The CDR3 nucleotides read TGTGCCAGTAAACCGGGGACAGGCGGAAACACCATATATTTT. Amino acids: CASKPGTGGNTIYF.

A few counts support this clone. With only one base between it and a far larger clone, this is likely a read error. Other nucleotide sequences in the sample specify the same CDR3. The chain carries TRBV28 and TRBJ1-1; perhaps TRBD1 as D (5 bases). The germline V gene has CDR1 MDHEN and CDR2 SYDVKM. This CDR3 spans 12 amino acids. For the CDR3, the DNA is TGTGCCAGCAGCCCGGGGGAGGCTGAAGCCTTCTTT. Translated: CASSPGEAEAFF.

The chain is built from TRBV6-5 and TRBJ2-3; D remains unclear. V was cut by 4 bases and J by 4 bases, with 9 bases left in between. This CDR3 spans 13 amino acids. Germline loops: CDR1 MNHEY, CDR2 SVGAGI. Written as DNA, the CDR3 is TGTGCCAGCAGTTCTGGCCCTCCAGATACGCAGTATTTT. Its protein product is CASSSGPPDTQYF.

The chain couples TRBV11-1 to TRBJ1-1; D gene uncertain. V lost 3 bases to trimming and J lost 7 bases, with 12 bases between them. This CDR3 region has 13 residues. Germline V gene lookup returns CDR1 SGHAT and CDR2 FQDESV (reference sequence). Written as DNA, the CDR3 is TGTGCCAGCAGCTTTACCCCCCGGGTTGAAGCTTTCTTT. The encoded protein is CASSFTPRVEAFF.

The chain combines TRBV5-1 with TRBJ2-5, with D possibly being TRBD2 (7 bases). Per germline, CDR1 SGHRS and CDR2 YFSETQ. Trimming shortened V by 5 bases and J by 2 bases, and 13 bases separated the two germline ends. The CDR3 is 14 residues long. The CDR3 nucleotides are TGCGCCAGCAGTCGGGGGGCGAAACAAGAGACCCAGTACTTC. Protein: CASSRGAKQETQYF.